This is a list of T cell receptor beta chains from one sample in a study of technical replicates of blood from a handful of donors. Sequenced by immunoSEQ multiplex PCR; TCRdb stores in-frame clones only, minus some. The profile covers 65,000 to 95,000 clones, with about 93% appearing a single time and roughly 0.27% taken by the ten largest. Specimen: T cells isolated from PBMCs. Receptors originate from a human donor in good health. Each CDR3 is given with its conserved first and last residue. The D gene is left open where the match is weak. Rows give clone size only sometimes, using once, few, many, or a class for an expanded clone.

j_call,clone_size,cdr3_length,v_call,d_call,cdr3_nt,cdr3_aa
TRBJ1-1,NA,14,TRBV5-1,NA,TGCGCCAGCAGCTCCCCGAGTCAGGGCACTGAAGCTTTCTTT,CASSSPSQGTEAFF
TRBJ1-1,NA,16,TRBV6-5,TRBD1,TGTGCCAGCAGTTACCGGTGGACAGGGAGGAACACTGAAGCTTTCTTT,CASSYRWTGRNTEAFF
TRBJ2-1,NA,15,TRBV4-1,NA,TGCGCCAGCAGCCAAGCGCGAGGGCATCGCAGTGAGCAGTTCTTC,CASSQARGHRSEQFF
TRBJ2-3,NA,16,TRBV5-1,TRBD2,TGCGCCAGCAGCTTGGGGACTAGCGAGAGCACAGATACGCAGTATTTT,CASSLGTSESTDTQYF
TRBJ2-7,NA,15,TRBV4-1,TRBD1,TGCGCCAGCAGAAAGCCGGGACAGGGGGACCACGAGCAGTACTTC,CASRKPGQGDHEQYF
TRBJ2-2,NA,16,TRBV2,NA,TGTGCCAGCAGTGACTGGGGGCGAGATGTAACCGGGGAGCTGTTTTTT,CASSDWGRDVTGELFF
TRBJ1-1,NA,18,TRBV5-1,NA,TGCGCCAGCAGCTTGGATCCTCGTGCGGGGGCAGGGTACACTGAAGCTTTCTTT,CASSLDPRAGAGYTEAFF
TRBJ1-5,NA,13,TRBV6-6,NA,TGTGCCAGCAGTTCGACCGAGGCTCAGCCCCAGCATTTT,CASSSTEAQPQHF
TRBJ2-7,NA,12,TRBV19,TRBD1,TGTGCCACTTCCCAGGGGGCCTACGAGCAGTACTTC,CATSQGAYEQYF
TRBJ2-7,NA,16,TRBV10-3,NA,TGTGCCATCAGGAATTCTTCGGGGTCGCAAGCCTACGAGCAGTACTTC,CAIRNSSGSQAYEQYF
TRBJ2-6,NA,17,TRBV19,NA,TGTGCCAGTAGTACCGGGACATACCTCTCTGGGGCCAACGTCCTGACTTTC,CASSTGTYLSGANVLTF
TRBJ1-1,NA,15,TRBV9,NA,TGTGCCAGCAGCGTAGATGGGGCGTCGGACACTGAAGCTTTCTTT,CASSVDGASDTEAFF
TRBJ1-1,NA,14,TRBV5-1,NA,TGCGCCAGCAGCTTGGTAGCTCTTAACACTGAAGCTTTCTTT,CASSLVALNTEAFF
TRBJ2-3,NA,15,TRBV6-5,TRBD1,TGTGCCAGCAGGAACTACGGGACAGGCACAGATACGCAGTATTTT,CASRNYGTGTDTQYF
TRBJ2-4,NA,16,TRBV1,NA,TGCACCAGCAGCCGACTAGCCTACTTATTGGAGGGCATTCAGTACTTC,CTSSRLAYLLEGIQYF
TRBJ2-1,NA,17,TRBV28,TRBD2,TGTGCCAGCAGTACTCCCCTCGGGGGGAAAAAAGGGAATGAGCAGTTCTTC,CASSTPLGGKKGNEQFF
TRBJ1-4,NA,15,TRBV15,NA,TGTGCCACCAGCAGAGGTGGGACTACTAATGAAAAACTGTTTTTT,CATSRGGTTNEKLFF
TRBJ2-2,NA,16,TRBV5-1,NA,TGCGCCAGCAGCTTGGAGGCGGCTATCAACACCGGGGAGCTGTTTTTT,CASSLEAAINTGELFF
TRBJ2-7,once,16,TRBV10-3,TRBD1,TGTGCCACCGATCAAAGAGGGGGACAGGGTACGGGCGAGCAGTACTTC,CATDQRGGQGTGEQYF
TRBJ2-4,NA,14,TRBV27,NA,TGTGCCAGCAGGCACCGGGTAGCCAAAAACATTCAGTACTTC,CASRHRVAKNIQYF
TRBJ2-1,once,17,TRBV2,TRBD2,TGTGCCAGCACGGGTCTTGACCTAGCGGGGGGGAACAATGAGCAGTTCTTC,CASTGLDLAGGNNEQFF
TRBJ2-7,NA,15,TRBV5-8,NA,TGTGCCAGCAGCGTAGGACAGCTGAGCCGATACGAGCAGTACTTC,CASSVGQLSRYEQYF
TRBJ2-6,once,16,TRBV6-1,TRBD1,TGTGCCAGCAGTGCACAGGGGAGTGCTGGGGCCAACGTCCTGACTTTC,CASSAQGSAGANVLTF
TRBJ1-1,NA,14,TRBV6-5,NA,TGTGCCAGCAGTTTCTCGGGGGCAGGAGGTGAAGCTTTCTTT,CASSFSGAGGEAFF
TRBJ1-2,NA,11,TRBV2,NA,TGTGCCCTGGCGGCGTCGGGGGGCTACACCTTC,CALAASGGYTF
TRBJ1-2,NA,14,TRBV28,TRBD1,TGTGCCAGCAGTTCCGGACAGGGGTTCTATGGCTACACCTTC,CASSSGQGFYGYTF
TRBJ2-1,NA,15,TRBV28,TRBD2,TGTGCCAGCTGGGGAGCGGGAGTTATTTCTAATGAGCAGTTCTTC,CASWGAGVISNEQFF
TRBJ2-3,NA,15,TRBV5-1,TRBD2,TGCGCCAGCAGGAGTGAGCGGGGGGTCACAGATACGCAGTATTTT,CASRSERGVTDTQYF
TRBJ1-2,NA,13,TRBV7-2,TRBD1,TGTGCCAGCAGCCCGAGGGGGACAGATGGCTACACCTTC,CASSPRGTDGYTF